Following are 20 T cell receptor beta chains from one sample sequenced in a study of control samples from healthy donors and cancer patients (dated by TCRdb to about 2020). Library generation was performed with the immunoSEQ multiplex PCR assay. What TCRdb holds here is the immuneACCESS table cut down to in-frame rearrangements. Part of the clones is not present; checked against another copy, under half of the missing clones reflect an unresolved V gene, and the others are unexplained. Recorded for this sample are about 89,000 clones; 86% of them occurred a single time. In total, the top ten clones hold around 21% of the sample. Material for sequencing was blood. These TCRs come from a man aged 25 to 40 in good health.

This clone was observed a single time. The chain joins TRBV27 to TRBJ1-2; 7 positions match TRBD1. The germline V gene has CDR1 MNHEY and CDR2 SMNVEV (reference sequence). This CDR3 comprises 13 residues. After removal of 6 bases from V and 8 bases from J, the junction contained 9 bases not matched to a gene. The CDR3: CASRVDRVGGYTF. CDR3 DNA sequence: TGTGCCAGCAGAGTAGACAGGGTGGGAGGCTACACCTTC.

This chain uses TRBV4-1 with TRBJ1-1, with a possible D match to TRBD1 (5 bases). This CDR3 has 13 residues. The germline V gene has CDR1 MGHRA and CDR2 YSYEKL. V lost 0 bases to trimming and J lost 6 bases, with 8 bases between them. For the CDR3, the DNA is TGCGCCAGCAGCCAAGAGGGACTGGCTGAAGCTTTCTTT. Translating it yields CASSQEGLAEAFF.

CDR3 in DNA: TGTGCCAGCAGTTTAGGTGCGACAGGGAACTATGGCTACACCTTC. Translation: CASSLGATGNYGYTF. This chain links TRBV27 with TRBJ1-2; 7 bases are shared with TRBD1. V lost 2 bases to trimming and J lost 2 bases; unmatched junction nucleotides: 5. CDR3 size: 15 residues. CDR1 and CDR2 from the germline V gene are MNHEY and SMNVEV (reference sequence).

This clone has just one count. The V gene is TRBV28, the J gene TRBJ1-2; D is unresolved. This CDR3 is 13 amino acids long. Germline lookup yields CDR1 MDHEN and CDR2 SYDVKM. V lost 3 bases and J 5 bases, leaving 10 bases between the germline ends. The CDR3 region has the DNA TGTGCCAGCAGTTTTGTCAAACCGTATGGCTACACCTTC. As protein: CASSFVKPYGYTF.

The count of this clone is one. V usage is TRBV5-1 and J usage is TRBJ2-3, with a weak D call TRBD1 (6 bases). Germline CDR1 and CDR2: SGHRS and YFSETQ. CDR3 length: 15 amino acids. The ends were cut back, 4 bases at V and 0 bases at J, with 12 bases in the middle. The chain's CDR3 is CASSDGTLSTDTQYF. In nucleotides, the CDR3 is TGCGCCAGCAGCGATGGGACACTGAGCACAGATACGCAGTATTTT.

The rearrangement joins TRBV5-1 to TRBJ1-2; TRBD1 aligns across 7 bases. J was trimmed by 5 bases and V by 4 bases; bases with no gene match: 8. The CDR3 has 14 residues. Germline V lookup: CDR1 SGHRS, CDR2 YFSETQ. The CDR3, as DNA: TGCGCCAGCAGCCCCAACAGGGGATCTTATGGCTACACCTTC. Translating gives CASSPNRGSYGYTF.

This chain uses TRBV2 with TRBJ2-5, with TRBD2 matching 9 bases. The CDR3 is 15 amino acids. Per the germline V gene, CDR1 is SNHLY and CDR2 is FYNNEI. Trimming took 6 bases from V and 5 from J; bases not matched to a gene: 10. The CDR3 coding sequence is TGTGCCAGCAGCTTGGGACTAGCTGGGTCGGAGACCCAGTACTTC. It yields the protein CASSLGLAGSETQYF.

Here the CDR3 reads CASSFTGNSEQYF. The CDR3 nucleotides read TGTGCCAGCAGCTTCACAGGGAATAGCGAGCAGTACTTC. The rearrangement uses TRBV7-3 and TRBJ2-7, with a tentative D call TRBD1 (6 bases). The CDR3 totals 13 residues. The V end lost 3 bases, the J end lost 6 bases, and 12 bases lay between the germline ends. The germline V gene encodes CDR1 SGHTA and CDR2 FQGTGA.

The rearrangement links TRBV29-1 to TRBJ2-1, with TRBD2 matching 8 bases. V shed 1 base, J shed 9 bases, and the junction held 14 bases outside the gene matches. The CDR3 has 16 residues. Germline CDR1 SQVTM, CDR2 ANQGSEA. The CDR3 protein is CSVEGYGGGFRGEQFF. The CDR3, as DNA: TGCAGCGTTGAAGGGTACGGCGGGGGGTTCCGGGGTGAGCAGTTCTTC.

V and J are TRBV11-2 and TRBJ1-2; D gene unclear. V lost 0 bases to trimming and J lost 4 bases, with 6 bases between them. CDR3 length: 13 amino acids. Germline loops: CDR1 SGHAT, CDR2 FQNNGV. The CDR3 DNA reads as TGTGCCAGCAGCTTAGACCCGACCTATGGCTACACCTTC. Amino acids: CASSLDPTYGYTF.

For the CDR3, the DNA is TGTGCCACCAGTGATGACAGGGGCGAACTCTTCGGCTACACCTTC. This gives the protein CATSDDRGELFGYTF. The chain employs TRBV24-1 and TRBJ1-2, with 8 nucleotides matching TRBD1. From germline, CDR1 is KGHDR and CDR2 SFDVKD. The CDR3 has 15 amino acids. V was clipped by 3 bases and J by 8 bases; unmatched bases: 10.

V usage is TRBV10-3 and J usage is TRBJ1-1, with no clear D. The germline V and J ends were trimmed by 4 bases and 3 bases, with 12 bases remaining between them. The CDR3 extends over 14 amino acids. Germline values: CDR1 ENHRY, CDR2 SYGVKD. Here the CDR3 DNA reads TGTGCCATCAGTGGTAGAGCTCCCGACACTGAAGCTTTCTTT. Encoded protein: CAISGRAPDTEAFF.

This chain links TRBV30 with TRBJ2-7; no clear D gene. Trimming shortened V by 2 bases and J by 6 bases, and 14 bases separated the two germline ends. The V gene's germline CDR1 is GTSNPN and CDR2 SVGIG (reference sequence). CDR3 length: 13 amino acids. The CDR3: CAWSLGNVGEQYF. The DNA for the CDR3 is TGTGCCTGGAGTCTGGGGAATGTAGGCGAGCAGTACTTC.

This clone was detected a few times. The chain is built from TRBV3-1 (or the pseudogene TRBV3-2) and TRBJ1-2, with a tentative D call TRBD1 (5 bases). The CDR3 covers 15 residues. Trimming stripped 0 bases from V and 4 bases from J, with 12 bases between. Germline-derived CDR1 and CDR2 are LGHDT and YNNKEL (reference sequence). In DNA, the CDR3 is TGTGCCAGCAGCCAAGATCAAATGGGGCTCTATGGCTACACCTTC. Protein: CASSQDQMGLYGYTF.

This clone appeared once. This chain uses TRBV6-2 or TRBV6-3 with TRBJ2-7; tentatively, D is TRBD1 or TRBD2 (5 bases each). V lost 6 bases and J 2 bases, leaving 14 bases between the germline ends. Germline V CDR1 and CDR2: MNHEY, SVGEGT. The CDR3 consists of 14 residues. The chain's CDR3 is CASSFGTGPYEQYV. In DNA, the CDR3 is TGTGCCAGCAGCTTTGGGACGGGACCCTACGAGCAGTACGTC.

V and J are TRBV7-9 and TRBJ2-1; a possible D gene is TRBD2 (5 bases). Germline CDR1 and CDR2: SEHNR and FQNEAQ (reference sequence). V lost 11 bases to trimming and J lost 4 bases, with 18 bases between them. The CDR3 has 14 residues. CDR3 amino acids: CAGSIPRGYNEQFF. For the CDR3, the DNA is TGTGCCGGTTCAATACCTCGGGGATACAATGAGCAGTTCTTC.

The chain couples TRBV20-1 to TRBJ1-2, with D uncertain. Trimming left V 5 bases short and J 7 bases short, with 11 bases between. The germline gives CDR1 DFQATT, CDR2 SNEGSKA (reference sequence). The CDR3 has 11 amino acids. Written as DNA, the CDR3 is TGCAGTGCTGCCGAGGGTTTTGGCTACACCTTC. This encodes CSAAEGFGYTF.

The CDR3 spells CASSLVSGVDTQYF. CDR3 sequence (DNA): TGTGCCAGCAGCTTGGTTAGCGGGGTAGATACGCAGTATTTT. The chain has TRBV5-4 and TRBJ2-3; 8 bases are a match to TRBD2. The CDR3 has 14 amino acids. V lost 0 bases, J lost 5 bases, and 2 bases stayed unmatched. CDR1 and CDR2 from the germline V gene are SGHNT and YYREEE (reference sequence).

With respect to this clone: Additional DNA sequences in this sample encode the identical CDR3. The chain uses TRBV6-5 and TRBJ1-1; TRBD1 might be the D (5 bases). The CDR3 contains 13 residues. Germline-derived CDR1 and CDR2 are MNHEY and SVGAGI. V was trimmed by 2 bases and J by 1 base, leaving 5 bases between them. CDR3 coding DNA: TGTGCCAGCAGTTACGGGGGGAACACTGAAGCTTTCTTT. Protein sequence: CASSYGGNTEAFF.

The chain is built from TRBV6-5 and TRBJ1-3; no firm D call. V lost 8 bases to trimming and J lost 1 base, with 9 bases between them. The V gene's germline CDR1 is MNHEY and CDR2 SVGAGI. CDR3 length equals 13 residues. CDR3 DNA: TGTGCCAGCCCCGTTGAATCTGGAAACACCATATATTTT. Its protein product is CASPVESGNTIYF.